These 11 T cell receptor beta chains were all obtained from the same sample, sequenced in a study of CD4+ T cells in melanoma (dated by TCRdb to 2022 to 2024). Receptors were amplified or captured by the immunoSEQ multiplex PCR assay. The immuneACCESS repertoire file appears here via TCRdb, limited to in-frame rearrangements. These files lack a portion of the clones; in checked studies, under half of the deficit traces to unresolved V genes, and the cause of the others is not known. The sample table lists approximately 110,000 clones, 80% to 95% of them with a count of one. The leading ten clones occupy 3.3% of the sample. The sequenced material came from peripheral blood. The receptors were sampled from a human donor with melanoma.

The chain links TRBV29-1 to TRBJ2-7; D is perhaps TRBD1 (5 bases). The CDR3 is made up of 14 amino acids. CDR1 and CDR2 (germline): SQVTM, ANQGSEA. Trimming removed 1 base at V and 3 bases at J, with 13 bases between. CDR3: CSVEVFRAGYEQYF. In nucleotides, the CDR3 is TGCAGCGTTGAAGTTTTCAGGGCAGGCTACGAGCAGTACTTC.

The chain is built from TRBV7-2 and TRBJ1-1; no firm D call. CDR1 is SGHTA, CDR2 FQGNSA, per germline. The CDR3 length is 13 residues. V lost 1 base and J 1 base, leaving 4 bases between the germline ends. The CDR3 coding sequence is TGTGCCAGCAGCTTAGTCGAGAACACTGAAGCTTTCTTT. This codes for CASSLVENTEAFF.

Here the CDR3 reads CASSPPGGGITEAFF. CDR3 bases: TGTGCCAGCTCACCACCGGGGGGCGGGATCACTGAAGCTTTCTTT. This chain joins TRBV18 and TRBJ1-1; possible D gene TRBD1, 6 bases. Per the germline V gene, CDR1 is KGHSH and CDR2 is LQKENI. The CDR3 is made up of 15 amino acids. V dropped 0 bases and J dropped 4 bases, with 12 bases sitting between them.

The V and J genes are TRBV4-1 and TRBJ1-4; D remains unclear. Trimming cost V 4 bases and J 8 bases, with 14 bases left between them. The CDR3 consists of 14 residues. CDR1 and CDR2 (germline): MGHRA, YSYEKL. CDR3 in amino acids: CASSLPRVGEKLFF. In DNA, the CDR3 is TGCGCCAGCAGCCTGCCCCGGGTCGGGGAAAAACTGTTTTTT.

The chain has TRBV7-3 and TRBJ2-1, with D perhaps being TRBD1 or TRBD2 (5 bases each). Germline V lookup: CDR1 SGHTA, CDR2 FQGTGA. The CDR3 is 12 residues long. Trimming pared 3 bases from V and 5 bases from J, leaving 5 bases between. CDR3 sequence: CASSLGDNEQFF. CDR3 in DNA: TGTGCCAGCAGCTTGGGGGACAATGAGCAGTTCTTC.

The J gene is TRBJ1-2, the V gene TRBV5-4; D uncertain. With 2 bases removed from V and 5 bases from J, the gap between germline ends came to 19 bases. CDR1 and CDR2 (germline): SGHNT, YYREEE (reference sequence). This CDR3 is built from 16 residues. CDR3 residues: CASSLRRGLLTYGYTF. DNA for the CDR3: TGTGCCAGCAGCTTAAGGCGCGGCCTGCTGACATATGGCTACACCTTC. Looking up the rest from reference TRBV5-4 and TRBJ1-2 gives the full variable domain: ETGVTQSPTHLIKTRGQQVTLRCSSQSGHNTVSWYQQALGQGPQFIFQYYREEENGRGNFPPRFSGLQFPNYSSELNVNALELDDSALYLCASSLRRGLLTYGYTFGSGTRLTVV.

This clone was picked up one time. The CDR3 bases are TGTGCCAGCAGATCTAGCGGGGGGGAATACGAGCAGTACTTC. It codes for CASRSSGGEYEQYF. The chain carries TRBV28 and TRBJ2-7, with 12 positions matching TRBD2. This CDR3 is built from 14 residues. The germline V gene encodes CDR1 MDHEN and CDR2 SYDVKM. After removal of 6 bases from V and 4 bases from J, the junction contained 4 bases not matched to a gene. Variable domain in full (rest from reference TRBV28 and TRBJ2-7): DVKVTQSSRYLVKRTGEKVFLECVQDMDHENMFWYRQDPGLGLRLIYFSYDVKMKEKGDIPEGYSVSREKKERFSLILESASTNQTSMYLCASRSSGGEYEQYFGPGTRLTVT.

This clone is a singleton in its sample. V and J are TRBV27 and TRBJ2-3; D might be TRBD2 (6 bases). In germline, CDR1 is MNHEY, CDR2 SMNVEV (reference sequence). The V end lost 5 bases, the J end lost 1 base, and 10 bases lay between the germline ends. The length of the CDR3 is 14 residues. CDR3 in DNA: TGTGCCAGCAGTAAGAAGCGGGGCACAGATACGCAGTATTTT. Translated: CASSKKRGTDTQYF.

Points on this clone: Compared with germline, one end of the junction differs, possibly owing to a read error. The chain joins TRBV7-2 to TRBJ2-7; 7 nucleotides agree with TRBD1. Germline CDR1 and CDR2: SGHTA and FQGNSA. The CDR3 sequence is 14 residues long. In DNA, the CDR3 is TGTGCCAGCAGCTCCCCGACAGGGTCCTCCGAGCAGTACTTC. This sequence encodes CASSSPTGSSEQYF.

The gene calls are TRBV27 and TRBJ2-1; D assignment may be TRBD1 or TRBD2 (6 bases each). This CDR3 has 14 residues. Between the trimmed V and J ends, which lost 3 bases and 10 bases, there was a span of 16 bases. Looked up from germline, CDR1 is MNHEY and CDR2 is SMNVEV (reference sequence). CDR3 sequence: CASSFPSGGGEQFF. CDR3 coding DNA: TGTGCCAGCAGTTTCCCTTCCGGGGGCGGCGAGCAGTTCTTC.

This sequence joins TRBV7-4 and TRBJ2-1; D perhaps matches TRBD2 (6 bases). This CDR3 region has 18 residues. V dropped 0 bases and J dropped 1 base, with 16 bases sitting between them. Germline loops: CDR1 SGHVT, CDR2 SQSDAQ. The CDR3, as DNA: TGTGCCAGCAGCTTAGCGGAAGGACTGGGGGGTTCCTACAATGAGCAGTTCTTC. It specifies CASSLAEGLGGSYNEQFF.